This TCR beta chain is from a study of CD8 T cells in ankylosing spondylitis. Findings and limits, study-wide: Characteristic of ankylosing spondylitis blood, it appeared, was a TCR beta motif comprising about eight highly homologous variants. According to the report, clones linked to the disease were significantly enriched in matched synovial fluid samples taken from ankylosing spondylitis patients.

This clonotype showed up just a few times. Its matching antigen is unknown. TCRdb independently ran MiXCR on the 5' RACE reads; one entry per CDR3 protein. The data hold fewer than 450,000 distinct CDR3 sequences, with about 15% observed a single time. This TCR was sampled from a male donor with ankylosing spondylitis. The sample consisted of blood, either unsorted or a sorted T cell fraction (not recorded which).

The CDR3 loop is CASSPNRQNTEAFF. The CDR3 region has the DNA TGTGCCAGCTCACCAAACCGGCAGAACACTGAAGCTTTCTTT. The chain has TRBV18 and TRBJ1-1; no clear D. The CDR3 is 14 residues long. Germline V lookup: CDR1 KGHSH, CDR2 LQKENI. Trimming cost V 2 bases and J 1 base, with 8 bases left between them.